The source of this T cell receptor (beta chain) is a study of cytomegalovirus exposure and HLA in healthy donors. Study results and caveats: Analysis was carried out at a later point, and it linked a missense DCLRE1C variant to TCR beta V- and J-gene trimming. The productive fraction for most TCR beta V segments was about 87% or about 30% in an earlier analysis.

The CDR3 runs 15 residues. Trimming stripped 6 bases from V and 5 bases from J, with 19 bases between. The germline V gene encodes CDR1 KGHSH and CDR2 LQKENI. The PCR employed 60 Vbeta primers together with 13 Jbeta primers. The protocol was immunoSEQ multiplex PCR, while the TCRdb copy is restricted to in-frame clones and leaves out a portion. The repertoire includes 100,000 to 150,000 clones, less than 85% of them detected once, and approximately 10% sits in the top ten. About this clone itself: Its specificity is unknown.

This TCR was sampled from a man aged 25 to 40 in good health and CMV-seropositive. The chain employs TRBV18 and TRBJ1-1; possibly TRBD1 for D (6 bases). Sequencing input: PBMCs. CDR3 sequence reads: CASSSSGRGRTEAFF. The CDR3 bases are TGTGCCAGCTCGTCGTCAGGGAGGGGGAGAACTGAAGCTTTCTTT.